The 2 T cell receptor beta chains reported below all come from one sample, sequenced in a study of blood T cells in healthy people across ages. With a J-beta primer mix and a sample-barcoded 5' primer, a second PCR ran about 7 to 12 cycles. TCRdb itself ran the 5' RACE reads through MiXCR, one entry per CDR3 protein. Of around 1.1 million distinct CDR3 sequences in the sample, approximately 38% were seen once. The source material was blood. Receptors originate from a young man in good health.

The rearrangement uses TRBV4-1 and TRBJ2-1; D unresolved. CDR1 is MGHRA, CDR2 YSYEKL, per germline. The germline V and J ends were trimmed by 2 bases and 6 bases, with 8 bases remaining between them. This CDR3 has 13 amino acids. For the CDR3, the DNA is TGCGCCAGCAGCCAACCAGGATCCAATGAGCAGTTCTTC. Residues: CASSQPGSNEQFF.

This clonotype was detected ten times or more. V usage is TRBV10-3 and J usage is TRBJ1-2; D gene uncertain. Per the germline V gene, CDR1 is ENHRY and CDR2 is SYGVKD. The CDR3 consists of 10 residues. Trimming removed 10 bases at V and 8 bases at J, with 11 bases between. CDR3: CATAERGYTF. CDR3 nucleotide sequence: TGTGCCACAGCGGAAAGGGGCTACACCTTC.